This T cell receptor beta chain was sequenced for a study of T-cell memory formation after mild COVID-19 listed by TCRdb under 2021. For context, the study as a whole: TCR sequence clusters from the two donors were largely donor specific. T-cell clones expanding and contracting after mild COVID-19 in two donors were tracked by longitudinal TCRalpha and TCRbeta repertoire sequencing. Two young, previously healthy adult volunteers, one female and one male, were included in the cohort. Broader findings and caveats from the paper: Balanced CD4/CD8 phenotypes were observed for clones contracting from day 15 to 85, whereas a bias towards CD4+ was observed for a second wave of clones expanding from day 15 to 37. Some responding clones were detected in pre-infection memory, suggesting pre-existing cross-reactive memory T cells joined the SARS-CoV-2 response. SARS-CoV-2 specificity of the second-wave clones peaking on day 37 was not confirmed. Contracting CD4+ clones appeared mostly in the CM and EM memory subsets, whereas CD8+ clones were enriched in EMRA. Only two mild cases were covered by the study, and larger cohorts that include severe cases with pre-infection samples were considered necessary.

This clonotype was detected a few times. The specificity of this receptor is unknown. Base qualities are not at hand, and no much larger clone is one base apart. CDR1 and CDR2 (KGHSH, LQKENI) derive from the germline V gene. From cysteine to phenylalanine, the CDR3 is 14 amino acids long. CDR3 DNA only is kept here, 42 bases in frame from base 1. V and J are truncated by 5 bases and 6 bases respectively, leaving an intervening sequence of 14 bases. Ficoll-Paque density gradient centrifugation was the method used to isolate PBMCs. Sequencing used an Illumina NovaSeq 6000. TCRalpha and TCRbeta cDNA libraries were built by 5'RACE with constant-segment primers, adding sample barcodes and unique molecular identifiers. RNA was extracted from every sample with Trizol reagent. Amplification of the libraries took two PCR steps, and the second step added a second sample barcode plus Illumina TruSeq adapters. The libraries were sequenced on an Illumina NovaSeq using 2 x 150 bp paired-end reads. The study's own analysis went as follows. Reads were demultiplexed and collapsed into UMI-guided consensus sequences with migec v1.2.7. With mixcr v2.1.11, UMI consensuses were aligned to TRA and TRB V and J templates and assembled into clonotypes. Clonotypes were classified as expanded or contracted when called significant by both edgeR and NoisET, with noise models trained on biological replicates. For edgeR calls, the thresholds were a false discovery rate-adjusted p below 0.01 and a log2 fold-change of 1. As an exploratory analysis of dynamics, max-normalized trajectories of the 1000 most abundant clonotypes were examined with PCA combined with hierarchical clustering. Separately sequenced CD4+ and CD8+ repertoires were used to assign a CD4 or CD8 phenotype to each responding clone. TCRdb reworked the public reads: Q25 trimming with fastp, MiXCR clone assembly, productive beta chains retained. For every CDR3 protein sequence, its rows merge into one entry that carries the most common genes and DNA. The V and J calls, along with clone size, are taken from TCRdb and not from the paper's own processing. For this sample the table gives around 190,000 distinct CDR3 sequences, of which roughly 20% were detected only once. The ten largest clonotypes hold roughly 3.9% of the sample.

The receptor comes from a man aged 18 to 29 who had mild COVID-19 (a few samples of this study predate the infection). The sample titles of this study are shuffled in the database, so cell type and time point are left out; the donor was told from shared clones. Here the chain combines TRBV18 and TRBJ2-1; TRBD2 is perhaps the D gene, given 6 matching bases. Sequencing was performed on PBMCs or a T cell subset sorted from them (not recorded which). CDR3 region: CASSFGGMGNEQFF. The DNA sequence is TGTGCCAGCTCATTCGGGGGAATGGGCAATGAGCAGTTCTTC.